This T cell receptor (beta chain) was sequenced in a study of CD8 T cells in Susac syndrome. An input of roughly 0.5 to 1 ug of RNA was subjected to reverse transcription using random hexamers. The TCR beta CDR3 was amplified by immunoSEQ multiplex PCR across 54 Vbeta, 13 Jbeta. TCRdb processed the immunoSEQ multiplex PCR reads anew with MiXCR; each CDR3 protein has one entry. This sample has 250,000 or so distinct CDR3 sequences, with about 93% found just once. TCR beta sequencing covered blood CD8+ and CD4+ T cells. The multiple sclerosis controls were treatment-naive patients, and their relapsing-remitting disease was stable or active. TEMRA cells were FACS-enriched, with CD8+ and CD4+ T cells isolated negatively. Deletions cut 3 bases from V and 2 bases from J, with 16 bases between. The CDR3 runs 15 residues. Per the germline V gene, CDR1 is DFQATT and CDR2 is SNEGSKA (reference sequence).

The sample consisted of CD4+ T cells from PBMCs. V usage is TRBV20-1 and J usage is TRBJ1-1, with TRBD1 as a possible D gene (6 bases). This sequence was found in a human donor with multiple sclerosis. The CDR3 here is CSASIQGQSNTEAFF. The CDR3 DNA follows: TGCAGTGCTAGCATCCAGGGACAATCAAACACTGAAGCTTTCTTT.